The 21 T cell receptor beta chains listed next were all sequenced from one sample in a study of blood T cell repertoires in COVID-19 (dated by TCRdb to 2019 to 2021). Library prep was done by the immunoSEQ multiplex PCR assay. Imported from immuneACCESS, the table was reduced by TCRdb to in-frame sequences with V and J called. These copies leave out some clones; in studies compared against another copy, an unresolved V gene accounts for under half, and the cause of the remainder is not known. The sample data list about 240,000 clones, and around nine tenths of these were observed just once. The ten largest clones add up to 0.99% of the sample. Sequenced: peripheral blood. The receptors come from a middle-aged woman who had recovered from COVID-19.

V usage is TRBV6-6 and J usage is TRBJ1-1; D perhaps matches TRBD1 (6 bases). Germline V lookup: CDR1 MNHNY, CDR2 SVGAGI (reference sequence). Trimming left V 7 bases short and J 1 base short, with 19 bases between. The length of the CDR3 is 16 residues. CDR3 loop: CASNPPGGRTNTEAFF. The DNA for the CDR3 is TGTGCCAGCAACCCCCCGGGGGGCAGAACGAACACTGAAGCTTTCTTT.

The genes are TRBV9 and TRBJ1-2, with unresolved D. This CDR3 has 14 amino acids. Between the trimmed V and J ends, which lost 3 bases and 8 bases, there was a span of 17 bases. Germline V CDR1 and CDR2: SGDLS, YYNGEE. The CDR3 is CASSGVFIAYGYTF. The CDR3 nucleotides are TGTGCCAGCAGCGGGGTTTTCATAGCTTACGGCTACACCTTC. Full variable domain (missing parts from reference TRBV9 and TRBJ1-2): DSGVTQTPKHLITATGQRVTLRCSPRSGDLSVYWYQQSLDQGLQFLIQYYNGEERAKGNILERFSAQQFPDLHSELNLSSLELGDSALYFCASSGVFIAYGYTFGSGTRLTVV.

The gene calls are TRBV5-4 and TRBJ2-5; D possibly corresponds to TRBD2 (6 bases). Looked up from germline, CDR1 is SGHNT and CDR2 is YYREEE (reference sequence). The ends were cut back, 4 bases at V and 5 bases at J, with 18 bases in the middle. The CDR3 sequence is 15 residues long. This CDR3 is CASSPGQPRGETQYF. The CDR3 DNA reads TGTGCCAGCAGCCCGGGCCAACCCCGGGGGGAGACCCAGTACTTC. The full variable domain, completed using reference TRBV5-4 and TRBJ2-5, is ETGVTQSPTHLIKTRGQQVTLRCSSQSGHNTVSWYQQALGQGPQFIFQYYREEENGRGNFPPRFSGLQFPNYSSELNVNALELDDSALYLCASSPGQPRGETQYFGPGTRLLVL.

The genes are TRBV27 and TRBJ2-1; a weak D match, TRBD2 (6 bases). The ends were cut back, 6 bases at V and 0 bases at J, with 12 bases in the middle. The CDR3 has 15 residues. CDR1 and CDR2 (germline): MNHEY, SMNVEV (reference sequence). The CDR3 is CASRRAGSSYNEQFF. CDR3 DNA sequence: TGTGCCAGCAGACGGGCGGGGAGCTCCTACAATGAGCAGTTCTTC.

The chain employs TRBV6-2 or TRBV6-3 and TRBJ2-3, with 8 bases matching TRBD2. With 5 bases clipped from V and 4 bases from J, the junction kept 5 bases outside the gene matches. The CDR3 consists of 14 residues. The V gene's germline CDR1 is MNHEY and CDR2 SVGEGT. CDR3 nucleotide sequence: TGTGCCAGCAGTCTCCCGGGAGGGGCAGATACGCAGTATTTT. Translated, it gives CASSLPGGADTQYF.

The genes are TRBV7-2 and TRBJ1-1; D might be TRBD1 (5 bases). This CDR3 spans 15 amino acids. Germline lookup yields CDR1 SGHTA and CDR2 FQGNSA. V lost 5 bases to trimming and J lost 2 bases, with 15 bases between them. The CDR3 loop reads CASSRRWGGNTEAFF. In DNA, the CDR3 is TGTGCCAGCAGCCGCAGATGGGGGGGTAACACTGAAGCTTTCTTT. Complete variable domain (other parts from reference TRBV7-2 and TRBJ1-1): GAGVSQSPSNKVTEKGKDVELRCDPISGHTALYWYRQSLGQGLEFLIYFQGNSAPDKSGLPSDRFSAERTGGSVSTLTIQRTQQEDSAVYLCASSRRWGGNTEAFFGQGTRLTVV.

Concerning this clone itself: The sample has other DNA sequences that encode this CDR3 too. The CDR3 sequence: CASSLQGNTGELFF. Written as DNA, the CDR3 is TGTGCCAGCAGCCTACAGGGGAACACCGGGGAGCTGTTTTTT. This rearrangement joins TRBV7-9 to TRBJ2-2, with TRBD1 as a possible D gene (6 bases). From germline, CDR1 is SEHNR and CDR2 FQNEAQ (reference sequence). V lost 5 bases to trimming and J lost 1 base, with 8 bases between them. The CDR3 spans 14 residues.

To note about this clone: The junction departs from germline at one end; a sequencing error may be responsible. J is TRBJ2-3 and V is TRBV24-1, with TRBD1 matching 10 bases. The CDR3 runs 14 residues. Germline CDR1 is KGHDR and CDR2 is SFDVKD. The CDR3 bases are TGTGCCTCCAGGGGGACAGGGGTGTCAGATACGCAGTATTTT. Translating it yields CASRGTGVSDTQYF.

The gene calls are TRBV6-6 and TRBJ2-1; D is perhaps TRBD2 (5 bases). The CDR3 length is 16 residues. Trimming left V 5 bases short and J 9 bases short, with 23 bases between. The germline V gene has CDR1 MNHNY and CDR2 SVGAGI (reference sequence). DNA of the CDR3: TGTGCCAGCAGTACGACCCCAGCGGACCGCGGTGGTGAGCAGTTCTTC. It yields the protein CASSTTPADRGGEQFF.

The gene calls are TRBV9 and TRBJ2-3, with 7 bases lining up with TRBD2. Trimming at V came to 0 bases and at J to 0 bases, leaving 4 bases not matched to a gene. The germline V gene has CDR1 SGDLS and CDR2 YYNGEE. The CDR3 totals 16 residues. Here the CDR3 DNA reads TGTGCCAGCAGCGTAGGTCTAGCGGCTAGCACAGATACGCAGTATTTT. Its translation is CASSVGLAASTDTQYF.

V is TRBV5-1 and J is TRBJ1-3; 7 bases map to TRBD1. V trimming: 0 bases; J trimming: 4 bases; junction bases outside the gene matches: 7. The CDR3 has 16 residues. Germline lookup yields CDR1 SGHRS and CDR2 YFSETQ. As DNA, the CDR3 is TGCGCCAGCAGCTTGGCGGACAGGCAAAGGGGAAACACCATATATTTT. Its translation is CASSLADRQRGNTIYF.

V usage is TRBV5-1 and J usage is TRBJ2-3; maybe TRBD1 (5 bases). The CDR3 has 13 residues. CDR1 is SGHRS and CDR2 is YFSETQ in the germline V gene. V dropped 4 bases and J dropped 6 bases, with 12 bases sitting between them. The CDR3 sequence is CASSPDNADTQYF. The CDR3 DNA follows: TGCGCCAGCAGCCCGGACAACGCGGATACGCAGTATTTT.

V usage is TRBV7-3 and J usage is TRBJ2-3; 11 positions agree with TRBD2. Looked up from germline, CDR1 is SGHTA and CDR2 is FQGTGA. This CDR3 comprises 17 residues. The V and J ends lost 5 bases and 0 bases, in that order; junction bases with no gene match: 7. CDR3 in DNA: TGTGCCAGCAGCCGCATAGCGGGAGGGCGGAGCACAGATACGCAGTATTTT. Its translation: CASSRIAGGRSTDTQYF.

This clone has only a few counts. The chain joins TRBV7-2 to TRBJ1-1; D is uncertain. This CDR3 comprises 13 residues. Germline V CDR1 and CDR2: SGHTA, FQGNSA. V was shortened by 2 bases and J by 1 base, with 5 bases between the two germline ends. The CDR3 loop is CASSLPRNTEAFF. CDR3 in DNA: TGTGCCAGCAGCTTACCCAGGAACACTGAAGCTTTCTTT. The variable domain in full, with the rest retrieved from reference TRBV7-2 and TRBJ1-1, is GAGVSQSPSNKVTEKGKDVELRCDPISGHTALYWYRQSLGQGLEFLIYFQGNSAPDKSGLPSDRFSAERTGGSVSTLTIQRTQQEDSAVYLCASSLPRNTEAFFGQGTRLTVV.

V and J are TRBV27 and TRBJ2-5, with D maybe TRBD1 (6 bases). In germline, CDR1 is MNHEY, CDR2 SMNVEV (reference sequence). V was shortened by 4 bases and J by 3 bases, with 18 bases between the two germline ends. The CDR3 has 16 residues. The CDR3 sequence: CASSCRGWDTEETQYF. The CDR3 DNA reads as TGTGCCAGCAGTTGTCGTGGATGGGACACTGAAGAGACCCAGTACTTC.

The V call is TRBV19, the J call TRBJ1-1; D is possibly TRBD1 (5 bases). Germline loops: CDR1 LNHDA, CDR2 SQIVND (reference sequence). Trimming removed 9 bases from V and 5 bases from J, with 13 bases in between. This CDR3 is 12 amino acids long. The CDR3, as DNA: TGTGCCAGCAAAACAGGTGGGACTGAAGCTTTCTTT. This translates into CASKTGGTEAFF.

This clone occurred once. This sequence joins TRBV6-2 or TRBV6-3 and TRBJ1-1; TRBD1 aligns across 7 bases. V shed 6 bases, J shed 6 bases, and the junction held 19 bases outside the gene matches. The CDR3 loop spans 17 amino acids. Germline CDR1 and CDR2: MNHEY and SVGEGT. CDR3 sequence: CASSRDPKMGQLSEAFF. CDR3 DNA sequence: TGTGCCAGCAGCCGGGACCCCAAGATGGGACAGTTGTCTGAAGCTTTCTTT.

The V and J genes are TRBV20-1 and TRBJ2-3, with a possible D match to TRBD1 (6 bases). This CDR3 comprises 11 residues. Germline lookup yields CDR1 DFQATT and CDR2 SNEGSKA (reference sequence). CDR3 coding DNA: TGCGCCGGACAGTTCACAGATACGCAGTATTTT. Amino acid sequence: CAGQFTDTQYF.

This chain links TRBV27 with TRBJ1-6; TRBD1 might be the D (6 bases). The CDR3 is 13 amino acids. V was cut by 10 bases and J by 12 bases, with 19 bases left in between. Germline CDR1 and CDR2: MNHEY and SMNVEV (reference sequence). CDR3 sequence (DNA): TGTGCCACCTGGGGGGGGCCCAACGAACCCCTCCACTTT. Its translation is CATWGGPNEPLHF.

The chain carries TRBV9 and TRBJ1-5, with 8 nucleotides matching TRBD1. Germline lookup yields CDR1 SGDLS and CDR2 YYNGEE. V lost 4 bases and J lost 4; bases outside the gene matches: 4. This CDR3 is built from 14 residues. The CDR3 spells CASSTGGGNQPQHF. CDR3 sequence (DNA): TGTGCCAGCAGCACAGGGGGGGGAAATCAGCCCCAGCATTTT.

This clone came up once. The chain couples TRBV30 to TRBJ2-1, with D possibly being TRBD2 (5 bases). The germline CDR1 and CDR2 sequences are GTSNPN and SVGIG (reference sequence). This CDR3 contains 15 residues. Trimming cost V 3 bases and J 4 bases, with 16 bases left between them. The CDR3 DNA sequence: TGTGCCTGGAGGGTCGTGCGGGCCGCATACAATGAGCAGTTCTTC. It translates to CAWRVVRAAYNEQFF.